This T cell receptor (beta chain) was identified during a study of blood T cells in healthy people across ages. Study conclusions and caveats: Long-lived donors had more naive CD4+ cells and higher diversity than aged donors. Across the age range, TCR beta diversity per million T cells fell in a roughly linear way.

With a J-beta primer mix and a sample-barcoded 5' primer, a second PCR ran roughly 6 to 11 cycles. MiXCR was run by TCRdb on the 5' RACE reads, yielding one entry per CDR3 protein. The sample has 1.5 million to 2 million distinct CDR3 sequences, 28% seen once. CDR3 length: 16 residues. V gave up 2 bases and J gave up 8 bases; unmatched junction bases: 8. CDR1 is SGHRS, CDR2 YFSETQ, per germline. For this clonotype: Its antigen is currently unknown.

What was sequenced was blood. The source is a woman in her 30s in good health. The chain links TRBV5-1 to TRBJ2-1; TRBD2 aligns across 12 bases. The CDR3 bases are TGCGCCAGCAGCTTTGGGCTAGCGGGAGGGTCTGATGAGCAGTTCTTC. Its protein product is CASSFGLAGGSDEQFF.